This T cell receptor (beta chain) was identified during a study of cytomegalovirus exposure and HLA in healthy donors. As for the study in general: Of the donors genotyped, a few hundred in all, around 76% fell in the Caucasian-associated ancestry cluster. Whole-study results and caveats: Earlier results showed most TCR beta V segments being productive about 90% or about 30% of the time. When the data were analyzed later, several of the most significant clusters appeared to be linked to common viral pathogens.

Turning to this clone: The antigen remains unidentified.

Germline V CDR1 and CDR2: MNHNS, SASEGT. V lost 6 bases to trimming and J lost 3 bases; unmatched junction nucleotides: 6. The CDR3 extends over 15 amino acids. Amplification used 60 Vbeta primers and 13 Jbeta primers. TCRdb keeps only in-frame clones here, not all; method: immunoSEQ multiplex PCR. This sample yields some 140,000 clones, of which about four fifths are seen a single time; 2.8% belongs to the top ten. V and J are TRBV6-1 and TRBJ1-5, with 9 bases matching TRBD1. This TCR was recovered from a man aged 18 to 29 in good health and CMV-seronegative. The sequencing sample was made of PBMCs. Here the CDR3 DNA reads TGTGCCAGCAGCGGCACAGGGGGCAACAATCAGCCCCAGCATTTT. Translated, it gives CASSGTGGNNQPQHF.